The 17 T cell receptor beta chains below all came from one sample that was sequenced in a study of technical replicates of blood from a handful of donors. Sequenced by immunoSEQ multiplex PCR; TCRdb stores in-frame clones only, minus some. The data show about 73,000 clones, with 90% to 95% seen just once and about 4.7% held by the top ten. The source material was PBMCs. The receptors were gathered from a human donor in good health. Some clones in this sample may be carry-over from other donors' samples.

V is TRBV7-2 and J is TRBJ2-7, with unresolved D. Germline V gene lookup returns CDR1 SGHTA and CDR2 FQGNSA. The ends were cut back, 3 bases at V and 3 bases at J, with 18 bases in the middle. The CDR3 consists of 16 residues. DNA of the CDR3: TGTGCCAGCAGCTTGGGCGCCGCTCTAATGAACTACGAGCAGTACTTC. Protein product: CASSLGAALMNYEQYF.

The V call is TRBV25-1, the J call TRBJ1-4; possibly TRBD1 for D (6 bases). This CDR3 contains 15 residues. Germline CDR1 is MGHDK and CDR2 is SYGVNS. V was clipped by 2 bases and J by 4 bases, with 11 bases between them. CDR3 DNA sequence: TGTGCCAGCAGTGAAGAGACAGGAGTTAATGAAAAACTGTTTTTT. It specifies CASSEETGVNEKLFF.

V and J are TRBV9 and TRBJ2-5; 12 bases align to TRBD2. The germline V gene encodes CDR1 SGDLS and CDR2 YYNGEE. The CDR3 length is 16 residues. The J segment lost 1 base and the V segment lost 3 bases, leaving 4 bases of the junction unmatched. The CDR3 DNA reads TGTGCCAGCAGCGGCTCACTAGCGGGGGGCCAAGAGACCCAGTACTTC. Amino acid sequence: CASSGSLAGGQETQYF.

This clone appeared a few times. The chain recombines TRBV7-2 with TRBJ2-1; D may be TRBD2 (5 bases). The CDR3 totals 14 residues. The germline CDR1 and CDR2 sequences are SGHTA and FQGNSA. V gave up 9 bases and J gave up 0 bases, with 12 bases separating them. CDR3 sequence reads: CASLADYSYNEQFF. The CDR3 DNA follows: TGTGCCAGTCTAGCAGACTACTCCTACAATGAGCAGTTCTTC.

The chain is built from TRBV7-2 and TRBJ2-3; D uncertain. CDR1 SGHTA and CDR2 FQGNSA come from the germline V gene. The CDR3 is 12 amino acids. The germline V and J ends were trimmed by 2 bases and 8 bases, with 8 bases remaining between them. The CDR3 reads CASSLSSGTQYF. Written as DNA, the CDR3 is TGTGCCAGCAGCTTATCGTCAGGTACGCAGTATTTT.

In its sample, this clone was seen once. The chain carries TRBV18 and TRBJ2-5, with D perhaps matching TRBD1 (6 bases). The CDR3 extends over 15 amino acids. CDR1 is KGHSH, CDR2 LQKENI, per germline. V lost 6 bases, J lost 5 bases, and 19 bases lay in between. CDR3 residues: CASSQGTAPLETQYF. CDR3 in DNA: TGTGCCAGCTCCCAGGGGACCGCTCCTCTGGAGACCCAGTACTTC.

The chain's CDR3 is CATQREFSGANVLTF. CDR3 DNA: TGTGCCACTCAACGGGAGTTCTCTGGGGCCAACGTCCTGACTTTC. V usage is TRBV6-1 and J usage is TRBJ2-6; the D gene is possibly TRBD2 (6 bases). This CDR3 spans 15 amino acids. Germline V lookup: CDR1 MNHNS, CDR2 SASEGT. V was pared by 10 bases and J by 0 bases, with 13 bases between.

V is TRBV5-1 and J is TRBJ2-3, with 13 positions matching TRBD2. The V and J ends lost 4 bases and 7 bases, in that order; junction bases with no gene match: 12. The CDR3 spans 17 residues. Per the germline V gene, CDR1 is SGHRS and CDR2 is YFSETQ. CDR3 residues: CASSLFPTSGRVNTQYF. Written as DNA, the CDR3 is TGCGCCAGCAGCCTTTTCCCCACTAGCGGGAGGGTTAATACGCAGTATTTT.

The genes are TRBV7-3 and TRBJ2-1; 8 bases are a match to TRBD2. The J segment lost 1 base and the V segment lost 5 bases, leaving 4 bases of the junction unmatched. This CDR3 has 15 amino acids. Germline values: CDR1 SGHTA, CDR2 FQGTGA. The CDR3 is CASSKAGVSYNEQFF. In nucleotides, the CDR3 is TGTGCCAGCAGCAAAGCGGGGGTATCCTACAATGAGCAGTTCTTC. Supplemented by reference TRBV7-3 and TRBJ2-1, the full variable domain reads GAGVSQTPSNKVTEKGKYVELRCDPISGHTALYWYRQSLGQGPEFLIYFQGTGAADDSGLPNDRFFAVRPEGSVSTLKIQRTERGDSAVYLCASSKAGVSYNEQFFGPGTRLTVL.

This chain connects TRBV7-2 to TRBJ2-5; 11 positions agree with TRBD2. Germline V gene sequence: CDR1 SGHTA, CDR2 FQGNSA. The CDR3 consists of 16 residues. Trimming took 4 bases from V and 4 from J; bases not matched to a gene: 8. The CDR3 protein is CASSSLLAGVIETQYF. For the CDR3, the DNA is TGTGCCAGCAGCTCGTTACTAGCGGGAGTGATAGAGACCCAGTACTTC.

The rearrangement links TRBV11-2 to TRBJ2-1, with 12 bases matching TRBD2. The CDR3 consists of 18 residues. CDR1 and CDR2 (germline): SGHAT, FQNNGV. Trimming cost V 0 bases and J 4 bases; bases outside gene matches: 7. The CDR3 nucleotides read TGTGCCAGCAGCTTAGATGTGCGTCTAGCGGGAGGGTACAATGAGCAGTTCTTC. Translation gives CASSLDVRLAGGYNEQFF. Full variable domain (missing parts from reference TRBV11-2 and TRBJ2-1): EAGVAQSPRYKIIEKRQSVAFWCNPISGHATLYWYQQILGQGPKLLIQFQNNGVVDDSQLPKDRFSAERLKGVDSTLKIQPAKLEDSAVYLCASSLDVRLAGGYNEQFFGPGTRLTVL.

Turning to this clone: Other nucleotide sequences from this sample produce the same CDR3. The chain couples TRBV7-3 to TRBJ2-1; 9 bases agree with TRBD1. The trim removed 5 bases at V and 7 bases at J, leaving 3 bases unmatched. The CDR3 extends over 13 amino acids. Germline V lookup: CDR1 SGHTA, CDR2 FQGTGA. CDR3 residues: CASSRGQGNEQFF. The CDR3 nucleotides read TGTGCCAGCAGCAGGGGACAGGGAAATGAGCAGTTCTTC.

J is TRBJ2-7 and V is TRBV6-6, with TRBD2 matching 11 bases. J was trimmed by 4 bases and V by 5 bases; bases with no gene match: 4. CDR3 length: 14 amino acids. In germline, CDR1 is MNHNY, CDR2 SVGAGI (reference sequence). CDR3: CASSPTSGTYEQYF. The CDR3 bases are TGTGCCAGCAGTCCGACTAGCGGGACGTACGAGCAGTACTTC.

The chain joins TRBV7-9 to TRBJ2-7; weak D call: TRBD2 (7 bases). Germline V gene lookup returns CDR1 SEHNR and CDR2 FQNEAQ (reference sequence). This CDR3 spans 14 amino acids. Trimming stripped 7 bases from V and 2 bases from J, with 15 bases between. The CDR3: CASTPSGGPYEQYF. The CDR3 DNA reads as TGTGCCAGCACCCCCTCGGGGGGCCCCTACGAGCAGTACTTC.

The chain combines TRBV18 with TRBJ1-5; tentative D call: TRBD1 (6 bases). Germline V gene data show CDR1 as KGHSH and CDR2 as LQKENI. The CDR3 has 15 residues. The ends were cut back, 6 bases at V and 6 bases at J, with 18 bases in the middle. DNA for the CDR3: TGTGCCAGCTCGGGGGGGGCCGTTGTCGGTCAGCCCCAGCATTTT. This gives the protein CASSGGAVVGQPQHF.

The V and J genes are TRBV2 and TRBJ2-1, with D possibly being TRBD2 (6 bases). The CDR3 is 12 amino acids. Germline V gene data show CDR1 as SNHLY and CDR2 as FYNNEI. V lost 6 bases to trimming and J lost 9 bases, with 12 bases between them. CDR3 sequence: CASSSDYGEQFF. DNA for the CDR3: TGTGCCAGCAGCTCGGACTATGGTGAGCAGTTCTTC.

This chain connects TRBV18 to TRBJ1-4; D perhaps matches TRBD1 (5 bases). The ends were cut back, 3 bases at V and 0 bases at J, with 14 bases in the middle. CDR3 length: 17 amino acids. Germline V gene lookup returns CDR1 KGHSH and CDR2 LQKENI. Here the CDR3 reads CASSPPPRGTTNEKLFF. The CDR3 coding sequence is TGTGCCAGCTCACCCCCCCCAAGGGGCACAACTAATGAAAAACTGTTTTTT. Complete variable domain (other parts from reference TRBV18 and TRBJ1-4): NAGVMQNPRHLVRRRGQEARLRCSPMKGHSHVYWYRQLPEEGLKFMVYLQKENIIDESGMPKERFSAEFPKEGPSILRIQQVVRGDSAAYFCASSPPPRGTTNEKLFFGSGTQLSVL.